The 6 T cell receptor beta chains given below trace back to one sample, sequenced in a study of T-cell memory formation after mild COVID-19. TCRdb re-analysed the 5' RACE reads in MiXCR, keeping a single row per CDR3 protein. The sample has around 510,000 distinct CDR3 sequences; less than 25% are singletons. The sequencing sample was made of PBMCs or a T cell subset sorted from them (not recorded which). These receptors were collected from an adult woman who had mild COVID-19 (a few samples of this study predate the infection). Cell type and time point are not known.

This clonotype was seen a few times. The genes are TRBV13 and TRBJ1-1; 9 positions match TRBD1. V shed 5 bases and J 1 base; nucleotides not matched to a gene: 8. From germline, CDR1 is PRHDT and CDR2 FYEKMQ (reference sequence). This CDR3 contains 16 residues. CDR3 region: CASSGGQGRPNTEAFF. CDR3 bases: TGTGCCAGCAGCGGCGGACAGGGGCGACCGAACACTGAAGCTTTCTTT.

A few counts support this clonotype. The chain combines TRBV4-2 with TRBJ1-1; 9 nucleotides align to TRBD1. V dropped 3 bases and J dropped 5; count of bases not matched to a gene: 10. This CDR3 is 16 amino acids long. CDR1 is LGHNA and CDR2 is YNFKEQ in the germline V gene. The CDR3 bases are TGTGCCAGCAGCCAGGCCGAAACAGGGGGCCGAACTGAAGCTTTCTTT. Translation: CASSQAETGGRTEAFF.

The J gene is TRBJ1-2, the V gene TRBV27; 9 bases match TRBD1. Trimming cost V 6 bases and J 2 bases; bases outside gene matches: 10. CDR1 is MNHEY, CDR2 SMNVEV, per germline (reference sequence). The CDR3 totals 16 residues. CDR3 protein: CASRILTGGNNYGYTF. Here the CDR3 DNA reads TGTGCCAGCAGGATCCTAACAGGGGGCAACAACTATGGCTACACCTTC.

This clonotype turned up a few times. In nucleotides, the CDR3 is TGTGCCAGTAGTATGGACGGGGGGTTTACCTCTGGGGCCAACGTCCTGACTTTC. As protein: CASSMDGGFTSGANVLTF. V gene TRBV19 combines with J gene TRBJ2-6, with 7 nucleotides matching TRBD2. After removal of 3 bases from V and 0 bases from J, the junction contained 8 bases not matched to a gene. From germline, CDR1 is LNHDA and CDR2 SQIVND (reference sequence). The CDR3 sequence is 18 residues long.

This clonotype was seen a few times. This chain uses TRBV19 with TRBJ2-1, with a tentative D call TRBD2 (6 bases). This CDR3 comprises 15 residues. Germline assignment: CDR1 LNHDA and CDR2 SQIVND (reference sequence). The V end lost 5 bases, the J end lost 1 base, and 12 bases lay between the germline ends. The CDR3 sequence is CASSGLEGSYNEQFF. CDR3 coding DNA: TGTGCCAGTAGTGGGCTGGAGGGGTCCTACAATGAGCAGTTCTTC.

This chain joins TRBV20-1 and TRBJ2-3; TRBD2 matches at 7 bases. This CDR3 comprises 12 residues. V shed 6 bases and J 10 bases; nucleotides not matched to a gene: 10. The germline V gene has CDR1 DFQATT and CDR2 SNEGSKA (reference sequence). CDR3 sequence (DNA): TGCAGTGCCATCGGGACTATAGTGGCGCAGTATTTT. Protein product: CSAIGTIVAQYF.